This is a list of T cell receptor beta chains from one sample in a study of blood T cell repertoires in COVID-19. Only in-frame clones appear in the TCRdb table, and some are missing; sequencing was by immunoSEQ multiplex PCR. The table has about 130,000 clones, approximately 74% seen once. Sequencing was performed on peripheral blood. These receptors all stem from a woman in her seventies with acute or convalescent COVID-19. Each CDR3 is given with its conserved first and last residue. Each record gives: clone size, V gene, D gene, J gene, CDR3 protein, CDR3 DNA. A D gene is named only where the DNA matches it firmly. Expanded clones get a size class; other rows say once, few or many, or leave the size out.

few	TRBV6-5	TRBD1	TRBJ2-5	CASQVTGAETQYF	TGTGCCAGCCAAGTGACAGGGGCGGAGACCCAGTACTTC
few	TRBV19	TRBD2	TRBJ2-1	CASSIIQASGNNEQFF	TGTGCCAGTAGTATTATCCAGGCTAGCGGTAACAATGAGCAGTTCTTC
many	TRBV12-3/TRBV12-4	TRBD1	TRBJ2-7	CASSQGASYEQYF	TGTGCCAGCAGCCAGGGGGCGTCCTACGAGCAGTACTTC
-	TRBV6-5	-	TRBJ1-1	CASRTTWSANTEAFF	TGTGCCAGCAGAACGACTTGGTCAGCGAACACTGAAGCTTTCTTT
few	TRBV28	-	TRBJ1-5	CASTLTDGVGQPQHF	TGTGCCAGCACCCTAACCGACGGAGTTGGGCAGCCCCAGCATTTT
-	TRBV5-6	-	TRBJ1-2	CASSSLGQKANYGYTF	TGTGCCAGCAGCTCACTAGGACAGAAAGCTAACTATGGCTACACCTTC
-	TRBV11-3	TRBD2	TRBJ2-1	CASSSGSGRNNEQFF	TGTGCCAGCAGTTCTGGAAGCGGGAGGAACAATGAGCAGTTCTTC
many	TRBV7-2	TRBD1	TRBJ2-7	CASSPQAGLPGTGVDEQYF	TGTGCCAGCAGCCCCCAAGCCGGACTCCCCGGGACAGGGGTAGACGAGCAGTACTTC
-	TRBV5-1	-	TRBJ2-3	CASSFPGGTDTQYF	TGCGCCAGCAGCTTCCCAGGGGGCACAGATACGCAGTATTTT
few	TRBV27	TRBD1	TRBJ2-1	CASSHRGTGYNEQFF	TGTGCCAGCAGTCATCGCGGGACAGGTTACAATGAGCAGTTCTTC
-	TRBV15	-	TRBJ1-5	CATSRELKQGGKPQHF	TGTGCCACCAGCAGAGAATTGAAACAGGGTGGGAAGCCCCAGCATTTT
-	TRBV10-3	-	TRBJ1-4	CAHGQGGEKLFF	TGTGCCCATGGGCAGGGTGGTGAAAAACTGTTTTTT
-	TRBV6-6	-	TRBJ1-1	CASSTTQGKENTEAFF	TGTGCCAGCAGTACGACGCAGGGGAAGGAGAACACTGAAGCTTTCTTT
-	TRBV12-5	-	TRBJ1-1	CASGLVLQGRRTEAFF	TGTGCTAGTGGTTTGGTACTCCAGGGGCGCCGCACTGAAGCTTTCTTT
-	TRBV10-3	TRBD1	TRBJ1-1	CAISEAPTGLTEAFF	TGTGCCATCAGTGAGGCCCCGACAGGGCTGACTGAAGCTTTCTTT
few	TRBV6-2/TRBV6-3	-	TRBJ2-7	CASSSGTPSYEQYF	TGTGCCAGCAGTTCGGGGACTCCTAGCTACGAGCAGTACTTC
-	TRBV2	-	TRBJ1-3	CASSESPTGGSGNTIYF	TGTGCCAGCAGTGAATCCCCGACAGGCGGAAGTGGAAACACCATATATTTT
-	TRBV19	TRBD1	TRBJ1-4	CASSEQGTSEKLFF	TGTGCCAGTAGTGAACAGGGGACGTCTGAAAAACTGTTTTTT
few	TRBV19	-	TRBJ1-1	CASSRQLSEAFF	TGTGCCAGTAGTCGACAGTTATCTGAAGCTTTCTTT
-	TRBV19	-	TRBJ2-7	CASSISGTRADYEQYF	TGTGCCAGTAGTATCTCCGGGACAAGGGCCGACTACGAGCAGTACTTC
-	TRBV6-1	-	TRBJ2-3	CASSEWRGPDTQYF	TGTGCCAGCAGTGAATGGAGAGGGCCGGATACGCAGTATTTT
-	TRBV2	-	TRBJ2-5	CASSELGGGETQYF	TGTGCCAGCAGTGAGTTAGGCGGTGGGGAGACCCAGTACTTC
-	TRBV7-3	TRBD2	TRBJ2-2	CASSLRGLPNTGELFF	TGTGCCAGCAGCTTACGGGGACTACCGAACACCGGGGAGCTGTTTTTT
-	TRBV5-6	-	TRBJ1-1	CASSFLGRLNTEAFF	TGTGCCAGCAGCTTTTTAGGGAGGTTGAACACTGAAGCTTTCTTT
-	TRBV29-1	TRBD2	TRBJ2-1	CSGKIAGGYNEQFF	TGCAGCGGAAAAATAGCGGGGGGGTACAATGAGCAGTTCTTC
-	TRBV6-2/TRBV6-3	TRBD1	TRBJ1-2	CASSYPGTGSYGYTF	TGTGCCAGCAGTTATCCCGGGACAGGGTCCTATGGCTACACCTTC
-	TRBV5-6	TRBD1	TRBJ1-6	CASSFRTGSSPLHF	TGTGCCAGCAGCTTCAGGACAGGGAGTTCACCCCTCCACTTT
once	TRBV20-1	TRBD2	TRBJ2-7	CSASGTSHYEQYF	TGCAGTGCTAGTGGGACTAGTCACTACGAGCAGTACTTC